This T cell receptor (beta chain) came from a study of blood T cell repertoires in COVID-19. The wider study: T cells, B-cell-depleted T cells, or PBMCs supplied cDNA or gDNA.

Method: immunoSEQ multiplex PCR; TCRdb's copy keeps in-frame clones and lacks some. This table has around 71,000 clones, about 80% appearing once. V lost 4 bases and J lost 5; bases outside the gene matches: 12. This CDR3 has 16 amino acids. CDR1 and CDR2 (germline): LGHNA, YNFKEQ. This clone was seen a few times. The source material was peripheral blood. The rearrangement uses TRBV4-2 and TRBJ2-7, with 9 bases fitting TRBD1. The sequence came from a man in his sixties or seventies with acute or convalescent COVID-19. This CDR3 is CASSLLAQGASNEQYF. The CDR3 DNA follows: TGTGCCAGCAGCCTCCTCGCACAGGGGGCATCGAACGAGCAGTACTTC.